A single sample is the source of the 29 T cell receptor beta chains below, sequenced in a study of blood T cell repertoires in COVID-19. Here immunoSEQ multiplex PCR was the method, and the copy in TCRdb shows in-frame clones only, minus some. This sample has tens of thousands of clones; approximately 87% occur once, and the top ten carry roughly an eighth. Sequenced material: peripheral blood. These TCRs come from a human donor in a cohort sampled during active COVID-19.

The chain carries TRBV5-5 and TRBJ2-2, with 8 bases fitting TRBD1. V dropped 5 bases and J dropped 3; count of bases not matched to a gene: 9. There are 16 residues in the CDR3. Germline V CDR1 and CDR2: SGHKS, YYEKEE (reference sequence). The CDR3 DNA reads TGTGCCAGCAGTCAAAACACAGGGGGAGACACCGGGGAGCTGTTTTTT. Translation: CASSQNTGGDTGELFF. The full variable domain, with the rest looked up from reference TRBV5-5 and TRBJ2-2, is DAGVTQSPTHLIKTRGQQVTLRCSPISGHKSVSWYQQVLGQGPQFIFQYYEKEERGRGNFPDRFSARQFPNYSSELNVNALLLGDSALYLCASSQNTGGDTGELFFGEGSRLTVL.

The chain has TRBV27 and TRBJ2-1, with TRBD1 identical over 7 bases. The CDR3 is 15 amino acids. V lost 5 bases, J lost 4 bases, and 8 bases stayed unmatched. Germline loops: CDR1 MNHEY, CDR2 SMNVEV (reference sequence). The CDR3 nucleotides are TGTGCCAGCAGTCCACCGGGACAGATTTACAATGAGCAGTTCTTC. Translating it yields CASSPPGQIYNEQFF.

The chain has TRBV5-8 and TRBJ2-2; 7 bases map to TRBD1. V was clipped by 2 bases and J by 6 bases; unmatched bases: 4. The CDR3 runs 14 residues. Germline CDR1 reads SGHTS; CDR2 reads YDEGEE. DNA of the CDR3: TGTGCCAGCAGCTTCTTACAGGGGTCCGGGGAGCTGTTTTTT. It is translated as CASSFLQGSGELFF.

By its share, this clone is medium-sized. V usage is TRBV7-9 and J usage is TRBJ1-1; a weak D match, TRBD1 (5 bases). This CDR3 is built from 13 residues. Germline V CDR1 and CDR2: SEHNR, FQNEAQ (reference sequence). V lost 3 bases, J lost 4 bases, and 9 bases lay in between. Written as DNA, the CDR3 is TGTGCCAGCAGCTTTGGGGCGGCCACTGAAGCTTTCTTT. The encoded protein is CASSFGAATEAFF.

This clone occurred a few times. The CDR3 DNA sequence: TGTGCCAGCAGCTTAGGGCAGGCCAATCAGCCCCAGCATTTT. Residues: CASSLGQANQPQHF. The chain carries TRBV11-2 and TRBJ1-5; D gene ambiguous. In germline, CDR1 is SGHAT, CDR2 FQNNGV. The CDR3 length is 14 residues. The ends were cut back, 1 base at V and 3 bases at J, with 7 bases in the middle.

The V and J genes are TRBV28 and TRBJ2-7, with a weak D call TRBD1 (6 bases). Germline V gene lookup returns CDR1 MDHEN and CDR2 SYDVKM. There are 16 residues in the CDR3. V shed 4 bases and J shed 3 bases, with 19 bases lying between them. For the CDR3, the DNA is TGTGCCAGCAGTTCCGGCAATCCGGGACAAAACTACGAGCAGTACTTC. Its translation: CASSSGNPGQNYEQYF.

This clone was seen a few times. V is TRBV5-1 and J is TRBJ1-6, with a tentative D call TRBD1 (6 bases). The germline V and J ends were trimmed by 1 base and 2 bases, with 25 bases remaining between them. Germline CDR1 reads SGHRS; CDR2 reads YFSETQ. This CDR3 is 21 amino acids long. Written as DNA, the CDR3 is TGCGCCAGCAGCTTGACTCTGGAGTTGGGGGCGCGGAGGCCCTATAATTCACCCCTCCACTTT. This gives the protein CASSLTLELGARRPYNSPLHF.

The chain is built from TRBV10-1 and TRBJ2-3; 13 bases are a match to TRBD2. The V gene's germline CDR1 is WNHNN and CDR2 SYGVQD (reference sequence). The V and J ends lost 5 bases and 3 bases, in that order; junction bases with no gene match: 2. This CDR3 contains 15 residues. The CDR3 protein is CASSRLAGGTDTQYF. The CDR3 coding sequence is TGCGCCAGCAGTAGACTAGCGGGAGGTACAGATACGCAGTATTTT.

The chain is built from TRBV7-4 and TRBJ2-7; 7 bases fit TRBD2. This CDR3 has 17 residues. V trimming: 0 bases; J trimming: 3 bases; junction bases outside the gene matches: 11. The germline CDR1 and CDR2 sequences are SGHVT and SQSDAQ. DNA for the CDR3: TGTGCCAGCAGCTTAGCGCTACTGAGCGGGGTAGGCTACGAGCAGTACTTC. This codes for CASSLALLSGVGYEQYF.

This chain joins TRBV9 and TRBJ2-1; D may be TRBD2 (6 bases). CDR1 SGDLS and CDR2 YYNGEE come from the germline V gene. Trimming left V 2 bases short and J 2 bases short, with 14 bases between. The CDR3 has 16 amino acids. The DNA of the CDR3 is TGTGCCAGCAGCGTTAGCGGCCTAACCCCCTACAATGAGCAGTTCTTC. Protein product: CASSVSGLTPYNEQFF.

This rearrangement joins TRBV21-1 to TRBJ1-3; the DNA was not used to check the table's D call, TRBD1. TRBV21-1 is a documented pseudogene. The CDR3 is made up of 16 amino acids. The CDR3 here is CASSNATDSSGNTIYF. The CDR3 DNA reads TGTGCCAGCAGCAATGCGACAGACTCCTCTGGAAACACCATATATTTT.

This chain joins TRBV6-2 or TRBV6-3 and TRBJ2-5, with 7 bases lining up with TRBD2. This CDR3 has 14 residues. The ends lost 4 bases at V and 2 bases at J; junction bases unmatched: 4. CDR1 and CDR2 (germline): MNHEY, SVGEGT. CDR3 sequence reads: CASSSGGEQETQYF. The CDR3 bases are TGTGCCAGCAGTTCTGGGGGGGAACAAGAGACCCAGTACTTC.

This chain links TRBV7-2 with TRBJ2-5, with D uncertain. The CDR3 totals 14 residues. In germline, CDR1 is SGHTA, CDR2 FQGNSA. V was shortened by 1 base and J by 1 base, with 7 bases between the two germline ends. CDR3 residues: CASSLDPGQETQYF. Written as DNA, the CDR3 is TGTGCCAGCAGCTTAGATCCAGGCCAAGAGACCCAGTACTTC.

In nucleotides, the CDR3 is TGTGCCAGCAGTTCGGGACAGGGGGGCTACACCTTC. It codes for CASSSGQGGYTF. The chain carries TRBV6-5 and TRBJ1-2; TRBD1 agrees at 10 bases. The V gene end was trimmed by 4 bases and the J gene end by 8 bases; junction bases not matched to a gene: 1. The length of the CDR3 is 12 residues. The V gene's germline CDR1 is MNHEY and CDR2 SVGAGI.

The rearrangement uses TRBV10-1 and TRBJ2-1; 7 positions agree with TRBD1. CDR1 and CDR2 from the germline V gene are WNHNN and SYGVQD (reference sequence). V was pared by 6 bases and J by 6 bases, with 14 bases of the junction left unmatched. The CDR3 extends over 16 amino acids. The chain's CDR3 is CASSNDRARSGNEQFF. The CDR3 nucleotides read TGCGCCAGCAGCAACGACAGGGCCCGATCGGGCAATGAGCAGTTCTTC.

The J gene is TRBJ1-4, the V gene TRBV9; D uncertain. CDR3 size: 12 residues. Trimming took 3 bases from V and 8 from J, leaving 8 bases between them. Germline CDR1 and CDR2: SGDLS and YYNGEE. CDR3 sequence reads: CASSGHDEKLFF. CDR3 DNA: TGTGCCAGCAGCGGACATGACGAAAAACTGTTTTTT.

The chain couples TRBV5-1 to TRBJ2-5, with TRBD2 matching over 7 bases. The CDR3 is made up of 17 amino acids. V was clipped by 4 bases and J by 1 base; unmatched bases: 13. Germline V gives CDR1 SGHRS, CDR2 YFSETQ. In nucleotides, the CDR3 is TGCGCCAGCAGCCTCAACCCTGCCGGGACTACCCAAGAGACCCAGTACTTC. This translates into CASSLNPAGTTQETQYF.

This chain connects TRBV7-2 to TRBJ2-1, with D possibly being TRBD1 (5 bases). The CDR3 contains 13 residues. V lost 2 bases and J 8 bases, leaving 10 bases between the germline ends. Germline V gives CDR1 SGHTA, CDR2 FQGNSA. In DNA, the CDR3 is TGTGCCAGCAGCTTACAGGGTTACGATGAGCAGTTCTTC. Its protein is CASSLQGYDEQFF.

This clone was picked up a small number of times. The V gene is TRBV28, the J gene TRBJ2-4, with 8 bases aligning to TRBD2. V lost 3 bases and J lost 7; bases outside the gene matches: 2. From germline, CDR1 is MDHEN and CDR2 SYDVKM. The CDR3 loop spans 13 amino acids. CDR3: CASSLGLDNIQYF. The CDR3 DNA is TGTGCCAGCAGTTTGGGACTAGATAACATTCAGTACTTC.

CDR3: CAWGTVGANVLTF. CDR3 DNA: TGTGCCTGGGGGACTGTTGGGGCCAACGTCCTGACTTTC. J is TRBJ2-6 and V is TRBV30, with D maybe TRBD2 (6 bases). The CDR3 loop spans 13 amino acids. The germline V and J ends were trimmed by 5 bases and 3 bases, with 8 bases remaining between them. CDR1 and CDR2 from the germline V gene are GTSNPN and SVGIG (reference sequence).

This clone was detected a few times. The identical CDR3 is also encoded by other nucleotide sequences in the sample. The chain joins TRBV7-9 to TRBJ1-4, with 7 bases lining up with TRBD1. V lost 1 base to trimming and J lost 7 bases; unmatched junction nucleotides: 3. Germline-derived CDR1 and CDR2 are SEHNR and FQNEAQ (reference sequence). The CDR3 loop spans 14 amino acids. CDR3 region: CASSLGQGGEKLFF. The CDR3 DNA follows: TGTGCCAGCAGCTTAGGACAGGGAGGTGAAAAACTGTTTTTT. Full variable domain (rest looked up from reference TRBV7-9 and TRBJ1-4): DTGVSQNPRHKITKRGQNVTFRCDPISEHNRLYWYRQTLGQGPEFLTYFQNEAQLEKSRLLSDRFSAERPKGSFSTLEIQRTEQGDSAMYLCASSLGQGGEKLFFGSGTQLSVL.

This clone was counted a few times. This chain links TRBV10-1 with TRBJ1-5; no clear D gene. Trimming stripped 7 bases from V and 3 bases from J, with 16 bases between. CDR3 size: 15 residues. Germline loops: CDR1 WNHNN, CDR2 SYGVQD (reference sequence). The chain's CDR3 is CASTKNIRLNQPQHF. The CDR3 coding sequence is TGCGCCAGCACCAAGAACATTCGACTCAATCAGCCCCAGCATTTT.

This clone was seen a handful of times. The V gene is TRBV6-1, the J gene TRBJ1-2; TRBD1 matches at 8 bases. After removal of 4 bases from V and 2 bases from J, the junction contained 12 bases not matched to a gene. The CDR3 has 17 amino acids. The V gene's germline CDR1 is MNHNS and CDR2 SASEGT. This CDR3 is CASSVNRRGQDNYGYTF. CDR3 coding DNA: TGTGCCAGCAGTGTCAACCGGAGGGGACAGGACAACTATGGCTACACCTTC.

J is TRBJ1-6 and V is TRBV7-9; 11 nucleotides line up with TRBD1. The CDR3 is 15 residues long. With 3 bases clipped from V and 8 bases from J, the junction kept 3 bases outside the gene matches. Germline loops: CDR1 SEHNR, CDR2 FQNEAQ (reference sequence). The CDR3 DNA is TGTGCCAGCAGCTTTGGACAGGGGGCTTATTCACCCCTCCACTTT. Translating gives CASSFGQGAYSPLHF.

This clone showed up just once. The chain joins TRBV18 to TRBJ2-5, with a possible D match to TRBD2 (5 bases). Germline CDR1 is KGHSH and CDR2 is LQKENI. V was clipped by 1 base and J by 5 bases, with 14 bases between them. The CDR3 is made up of 15 amino acids. The CDR3 loop reads CASSPQNRGSETQYF. The CDR3, as DNA: TGTGCCAGCTCACCACAAAACCGGGGTTCGGAGACCCAGTACTTC.

The rearrangement joins TRBV5-1 to TRBJ2-5; a possible D gene is TRBD1 (6 bases). The germline CDR1 and CDR2 sequences are SGHRS and YFSETQ. Trimming pared 4 bases from V and 4 bases from J, leaving 20 bases between. The CDR3 loop spans 16 amino acids. CDR3 nucleotide sequence: TGCGCCAGCAGCGCCTCGGGACGCCCCAGGGGAGAGACCCAGTACTTC. Translation gives CASSASGRPRGETQYF.

The chain employs TRBV7-2 and TRBJ1-1; unclear D gene. Between the trimmed V and J ends, which lost 1 base and 4 bases, there was a span of 13 bases. The CDR3 loop spans 15 amino acids. From germline, CDR1 is SGHTA and CDR2 FQGNSA. CDR3 region: CASSLEVAAVTEAFF. The CDR3 DNA follows: TGTGCCAGCAGCTTAGAAGTGGCTGCGGTCACTGAAGCTTTCTTT.

This rearrangement joins TRBV5-1 to TRBJ1-4; 10 bases map to TRBD1. Per the germline V gene, CDR1 is SGHRS and CDR2 is YFSETQ. The ends lost 4 bases at V and 8 bases at J; junction bases unmatched: 5. The length of the CDR3 is 14 residues. The CDR3 sequence: CASSDRDRGEKLFF. CDR3 nucleotides: TGCGCCAGCAGCGACCGGGACAGGGGCGAAAAACTGTTTTTT.

The chain is built from TRBV18 and TRBJ2-1; 9 nucleotides match TRBD1. With 1 base clipped from V and 3 bases from J, the junction kept 13 bases outside the gene matches. The germline V gene has CDR1 KGHSH and CDR2 LQKENI. The CDR3 extends over 19 amino acids. In DNA form, the CDR3 reads TGTGCCAGCTCACCACGTGGGGCATTGGGACAGGGAAACTACAATGAGCAGTTCTTC. Its protein is CASSPRGALGQGNYNEQFF.